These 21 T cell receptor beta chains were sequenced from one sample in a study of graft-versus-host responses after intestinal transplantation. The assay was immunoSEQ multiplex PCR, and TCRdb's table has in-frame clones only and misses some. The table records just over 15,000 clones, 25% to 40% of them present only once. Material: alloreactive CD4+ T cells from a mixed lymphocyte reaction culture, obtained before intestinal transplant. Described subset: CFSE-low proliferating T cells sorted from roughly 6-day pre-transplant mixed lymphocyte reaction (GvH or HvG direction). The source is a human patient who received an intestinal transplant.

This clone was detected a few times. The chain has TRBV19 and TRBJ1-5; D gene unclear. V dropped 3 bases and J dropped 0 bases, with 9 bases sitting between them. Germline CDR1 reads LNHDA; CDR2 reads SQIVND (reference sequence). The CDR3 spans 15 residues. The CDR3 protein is CASSIARLSNQPQHF. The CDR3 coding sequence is TGTGCCAGTAGTATCGCTAGGCTTAGCAATCAGCCCCAGCATTTT.

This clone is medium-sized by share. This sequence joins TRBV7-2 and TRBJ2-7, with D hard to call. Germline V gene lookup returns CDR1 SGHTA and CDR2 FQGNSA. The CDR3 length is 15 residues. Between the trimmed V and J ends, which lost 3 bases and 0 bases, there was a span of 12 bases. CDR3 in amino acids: CASSFRTASSYEQYF. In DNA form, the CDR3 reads TGTGCCAGCAGCTTTCGAACAGCTAGCTCCTACGAGCAGTACTTC.

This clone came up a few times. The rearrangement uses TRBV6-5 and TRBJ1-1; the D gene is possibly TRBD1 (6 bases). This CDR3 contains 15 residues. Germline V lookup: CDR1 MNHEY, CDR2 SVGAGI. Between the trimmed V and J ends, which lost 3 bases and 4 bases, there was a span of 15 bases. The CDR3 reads CASSYTTNRATEAFF. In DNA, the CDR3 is TGTGCCAGCAGTTATACCACGAACAGGGCCACTGAAGCTTTCTTT.

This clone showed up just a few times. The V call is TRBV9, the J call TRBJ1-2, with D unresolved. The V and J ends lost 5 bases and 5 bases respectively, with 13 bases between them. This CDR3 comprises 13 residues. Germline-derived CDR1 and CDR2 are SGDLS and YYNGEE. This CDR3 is CASRRASVYGYTF. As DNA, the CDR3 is TGTGCCAGCAGACGAGCCAGTGTTTATGGCTACACCTTC.

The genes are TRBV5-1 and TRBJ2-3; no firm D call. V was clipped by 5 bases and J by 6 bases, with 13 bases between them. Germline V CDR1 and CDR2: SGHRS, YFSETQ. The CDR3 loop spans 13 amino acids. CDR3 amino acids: CASSFTPEDTQYF. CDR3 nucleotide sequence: TGCGCCAGCAGTTTTACCCCGGAGGATACGCAGTATTTT.

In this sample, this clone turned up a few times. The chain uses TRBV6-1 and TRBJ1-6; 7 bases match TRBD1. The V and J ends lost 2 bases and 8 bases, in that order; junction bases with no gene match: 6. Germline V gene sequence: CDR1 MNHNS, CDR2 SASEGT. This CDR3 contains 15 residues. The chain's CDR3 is CASSERQGRYSPLHF. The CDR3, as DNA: TGTGCCAGCAGTGAAAGACAGGGAAGATATTCACCCCTCCACTTT.

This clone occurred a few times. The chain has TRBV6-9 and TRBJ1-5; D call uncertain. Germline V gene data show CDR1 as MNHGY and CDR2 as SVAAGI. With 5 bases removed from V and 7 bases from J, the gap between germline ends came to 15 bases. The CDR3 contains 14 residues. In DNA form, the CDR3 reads TGTGCCAGCAGTGAATCTTGGGCCACACAGCCCCAGCATTTT. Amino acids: CASSESWATQPQHF.

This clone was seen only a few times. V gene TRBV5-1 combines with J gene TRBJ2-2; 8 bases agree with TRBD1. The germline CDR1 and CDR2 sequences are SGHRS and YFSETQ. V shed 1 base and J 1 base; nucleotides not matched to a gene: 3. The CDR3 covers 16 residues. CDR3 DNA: TGCGCCAGCAGCTTGCTTGGGACAGGGAACACCGGGGAGCTGTTTTTT. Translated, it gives CASSLLGTGNTGELFF.

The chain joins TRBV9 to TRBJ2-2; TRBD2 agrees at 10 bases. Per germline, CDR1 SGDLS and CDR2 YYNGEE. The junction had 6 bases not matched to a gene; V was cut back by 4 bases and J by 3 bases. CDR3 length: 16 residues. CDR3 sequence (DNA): TGTGCCAGCAGCCCCGGGACTAGCGCACACACCGGGGAGCTGTTTTTT. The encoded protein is CASSPGTSAHTGELFF.

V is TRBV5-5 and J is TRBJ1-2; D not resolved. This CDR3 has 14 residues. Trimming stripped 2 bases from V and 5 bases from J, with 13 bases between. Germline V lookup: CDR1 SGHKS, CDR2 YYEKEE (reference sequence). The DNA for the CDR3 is TGTGCCAGCAGCTTTGGGGATGGGAGTTATGGCTACACCTTC. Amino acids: CASSFGDGSYGYTF.

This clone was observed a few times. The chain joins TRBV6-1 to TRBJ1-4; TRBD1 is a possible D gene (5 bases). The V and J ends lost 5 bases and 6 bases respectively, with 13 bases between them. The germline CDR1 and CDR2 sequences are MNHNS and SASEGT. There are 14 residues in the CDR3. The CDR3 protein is CASSYSGSYEKLFF. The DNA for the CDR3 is TGTGCCAGCAGTTATTCAGGGAGTTATGAAAAACTGTTTTTT.

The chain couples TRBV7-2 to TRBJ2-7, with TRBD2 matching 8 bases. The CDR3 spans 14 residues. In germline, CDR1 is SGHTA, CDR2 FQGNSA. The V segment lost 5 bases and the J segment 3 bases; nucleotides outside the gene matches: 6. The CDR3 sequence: CASSRSSGLYEQYF. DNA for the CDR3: TGTGCCAGCAGCCGGTCTAGCGGGCTCTACGAGCAGTACTTC.

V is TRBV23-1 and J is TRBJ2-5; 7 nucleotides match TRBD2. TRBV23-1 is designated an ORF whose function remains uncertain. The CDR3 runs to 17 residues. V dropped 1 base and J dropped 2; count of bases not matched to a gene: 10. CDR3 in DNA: TGCGCCAGCAGTCAATTGGCTTGGGGGGGGGATCAAGAGACCCAGTACTTC. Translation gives CASSQLAWGGDQETQYF.

The CDR3 here is CASSLHSGSHNEQFF. CDR3 nucleotide sequence: TGTGCCAGCAGCTTACATAGCGGGAGCCACAATGAGCAGTTCTTC. V usage is TRBV7-3 and J usage is TRBJ2-1; 9 bases align to TRBD2. Germline V gene lookup returns CDR1 SGHTA and CDR2 FQGTGA. V lost 2 bases, J lost 5 bases, and 4 bases stayed unmatched. The CDR3 has 15 amino acids.

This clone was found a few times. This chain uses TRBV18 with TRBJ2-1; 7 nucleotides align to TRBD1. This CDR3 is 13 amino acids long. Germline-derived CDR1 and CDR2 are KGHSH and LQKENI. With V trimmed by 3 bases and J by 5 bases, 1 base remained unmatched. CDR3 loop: CASSPDRHNEQFF. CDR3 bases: TGTGCCAGCTCACCGGACAGGCACAATGAGCAGTTCTTC.

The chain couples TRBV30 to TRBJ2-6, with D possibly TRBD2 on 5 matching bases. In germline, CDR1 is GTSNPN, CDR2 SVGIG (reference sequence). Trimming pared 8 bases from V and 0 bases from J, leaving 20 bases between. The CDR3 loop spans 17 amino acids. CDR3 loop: CARKAASRSSGANVLTF. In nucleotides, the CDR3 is TGTGCCCGGAAAGCGGCCAGCCGTAGCTCTGGGGCCAACGTCCTGACTTTC.

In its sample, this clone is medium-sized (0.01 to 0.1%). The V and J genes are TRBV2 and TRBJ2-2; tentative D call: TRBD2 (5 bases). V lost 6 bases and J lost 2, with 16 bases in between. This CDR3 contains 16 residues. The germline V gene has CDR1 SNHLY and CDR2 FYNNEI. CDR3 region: CASSASGLDNTGELFF. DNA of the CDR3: TGTGCCAGCAGCGCCTCCGGACTGGATAACACCGGGGAGCTGTTTTTT.

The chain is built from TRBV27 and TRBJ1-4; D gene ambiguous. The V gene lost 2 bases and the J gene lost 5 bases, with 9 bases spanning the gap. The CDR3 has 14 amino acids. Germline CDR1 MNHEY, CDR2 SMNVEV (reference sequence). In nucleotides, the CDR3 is TGTGCCAGCAGTTTAGGCGGACCCAATGAAAAACTGTTTTTT. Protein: CASSLGGPNEKLFF.

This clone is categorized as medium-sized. In DNA form, the CDR3 reads TGTGCCACCTCGAAGTCCACCTATAATTCACCCCTCCACTTT. It specifies CATSKSTYNSPLHF. The rearrangement uses TRBV10-3 and TRBJ1-6; D unresolved. This CDR3 comprises 14 residues. The V gene lost 10 bases and the J gene lost 2 bases, with 12 bases spanning the gap. Germline assignment: CDR1 ENHRY and CDR2 SYGVKD.

CDR3 nucleotides: TGTGCCGGTCAGGGTGTTACTGAAGCTTTCTTT. Translation gives CAGQGVTEAFF. J is TRBJ1-1 and V is TRBV2; the D gene is possibly TRBD1 (5 bases). The CDR3 length is 11 residues. Germline CDR1 reads SNHLY; CDR2 reads FYNNEI. The V and J ends lost 11 bases and 5 bases respectively, with 12 bases between them. Full variable domain (remainder filled in from reference TRBV2 and TRBJ1-1): EPEVTQTPSHQVTQMGQEVILRCVPISNHLYFYWYRQILGQKVEFLVSFYNNEISEKSEIFDDQFSVERPDGSNFTLKIRSTKLEDSAMYFCAGQGVTEAFFGQGTRLTVV.

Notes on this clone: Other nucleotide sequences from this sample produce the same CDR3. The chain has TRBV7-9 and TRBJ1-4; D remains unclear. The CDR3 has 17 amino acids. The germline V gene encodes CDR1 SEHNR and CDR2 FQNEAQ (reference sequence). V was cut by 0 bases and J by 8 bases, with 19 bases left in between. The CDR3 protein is CASSLASLGRSPEKLFF. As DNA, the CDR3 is TGTGCCAGCAGCTTAGCTTCGTTGGGCAGGAGCCCCGAAAAACTGTTTTTT.